These T cell receptor beta chains were read from a single sample in a study of post-analysis software for immune sequencing data. Each CDR3 protein is one row after TCRdb ran MiXCR on the PCR reads. The sample includes fewer than 850,000 distinct CDR3 sequences, around 42% seen only once; the top ten take 4% to 5%. Input material: blood. These receptors all come from a girl between 10 and 17 years old with multiple sclerosis. Both conserved end residues are part of each CDR3. D genes are given only for firm matches. Some rows mark clone size as missing; the rest say once, few, many or name a class of expanded clone.

>TRBV7-9|TRBJ1-1|NA|NA
CASSPLRGFENTEAFF
TGTGCCAGCAGCCCCCTTCGAGGGTTTGAAAACACTGAAGCTTTCTTT
>TRBV24-1|TRBJ2-1|few|NA
CATSDYGHEQFF
TGTGCCACCAGTGATTACGGCCATGAGCAGTTCTTC
>TRBV24-1|TRBJ2-1|NA|TRBD2
CATSALGGTHNEQFF
TGTGCCACCAGTGCCTTGGGGGGGACCCACAATGAGCAGTTCTTC
>TRBV12-3/TRBV12-4|TRBJ1-5|NA|NA
CASSLGRTAVHQPQHF
TGTGCCAGCAGTTTGGGTAGGACAGCAGTTCATCAGCCCCAGCATTTT
>TRBV16|TRBJ2-7|NA|NA
CASSQNSDPSYEQYF
TGTGCCAGCAGCCAAAACAGCGACCCCTCCTACGAGCAGTACTTC
>TRBV10-3|TRBJ2-1|NA|TRBD2
CATNGTSSNEQFF
TGTGCCACCAATGGGACTAGTTCCAATGAGCAGTTCTTC
>TRBV20-1|TRBJ1-4|NA|NA
CSAGPLASFWDYEKLFF
TGCAGTGCCGGCCCCCTAGCGAGCTTTTGGGATTATGAAAAACTGTTTTTT
>TRBV5-5|TRBJ2-3|NA|TRBD2
CASSFTLAGTDTQYF
TGTGCCAGCAGCTTTACCCTAGCGGGCACAGATACGCAGTATTTT
>TRBV29-1|TRBJ2-3|NA|TRBD2
CSSGQGLAGVTDTQYF
TGCAGCTCCGGACAGGGACTAGCGGGGGTCACAGATACGCAGTATTTT
>TRBV6-1|TRBJ2-7|NA|NA
CASSENLVSYEQYF
TGTGCCAGCAGTGAAAATCTTGTATCCTACGAGCAGTACTTC
>TRBV12-3/TRBV12-4|TRBJ2-1|few|NA
CASTGGRGADYNEQFF
TGTGCCAGCACCGGGGGCCGCGGGGCGGATTACAATGAGCAGTTCTTC
>TRBV28|TRBJ2-1|few|NA
CASSNRVNEQFF
TGTGCCAGCAGTAATAGGGTCAATGAGCAGTTCTTC
>TRBV5-1|TRBJ2-1|NA|TRBD2
CASSLLTSGKDEQFF
TGCGCCAGCAGCTTATTGACTAGCGGGAAGGATGAGCAGTTCTTC
>TRBV20-1|TRBJ2-5|NA|TRBD2
CSAALAGGGETQYF
TGCAGTGCTGCACTAGCGGGAGGAGGAGAGACCCAGTACTTC
>TRBV29-1|TRBJ2-1|NA|NA
CSVVHFLLNEQFF
TGCAGCGTTGTACACTTCCTACTCAATGAGCAGTTCTTC
>TRBV5-1|TRBJ2-5|few|TRBD1
CASSADRGRETQYF
TGCGCCAGCAGCGCGGACAGGGGGCGAGAGACCCAGTACTTC
>TRBV29-1|TRBJ1-1|NA|NA
CSVVGSAVVTEAFF
TGCAGCGTTGTAGGCTCGGCAGTCGTCACTGAAGCTTTCTTT
>TRBV4-1|TRBJ1-2|NA|TRBD1
CASSQDLSTGDYYGYTF
TGCGCCAGCAGCCAAGACCTTTCAACAGGGGACTACTATGGCTACACCTTC
>TRBV5-5|TRBJ2-7|NA|NA
CASSSMARQEQYF
TGTGCCAGCAGCTCCATGGCCCGACAGGAGCAGTACTTC
>TRBV28|TRBJ1-3|NA|NA
CASSWGYSGNTIYF
TGTGCCAGCAGTTGGGGCTACTCTGGAAACACCATATATTTT
>TRBV20-1|TRBJ2-3|NA|TRBD2
CSARVRLAEGTDTQYF
TGCAGTGCTAGAGTCCGACTAGCGGAGGGAACAGATACGCAGTATTTT
>TRBV5-1|TRBJ2-7|NA|TRBD2
CASSILAGEQYF
TGCGCCAGCAGCATCCTAGCGGGCGAGCAGTACTTC
>TRBV7-3|TRBJ2-5|NA|NA
CASSSTSSPGTQYF
TGTGCCAGCAGCTCCACTAGCTCCCCAGGGACCCAGTACTTC
>TRBV6-6|TRBJ2-1|NA|NA
CASSYPRDGEQFF
TGTGCCAGCAGTTACCCCCGGGACGGCGAGCAGTTCTTC
>TRBV12-3/TRBV12-4|TRBJ2-1|NA|TRBD2
CASSQTSGRGNEQFF
TGTGCCAGCAGTCAGACTAGCGGGAGAGGGAATGAGCAGTTCTTC
>TRBV15|TRBJ2-3|NA|NA
CATSSMDSWDTQYF
TGTGCCACCAGCAGCATGGACTCTTGGGATACGCAGTATTTT
>TRBV29-1|TRBJ1-4|NA|NA
CSVERTQGTNEKLFF
TGCAGCGTTGAAAGAACACAGGGCACGAATGAAAAACTGTTTTTT
>TRBV7-2|TRBJ2-7|NA|TRBD2
CASSLVGGRVSYEQYF
TGTGCCAGCAGCTTAGTGGGCGGGAGGGTCTCCTACGAGCAGTACTTC
>TRBV27|TRBJ2-7|NA|TRBD2
CASSHQTSGTYNEQYF
TGTGCCAGCAGCCACCAAACTAGCGGAACCTACAATGAGCAGTACTTC
>TRBV27|TRBJ1-2|few|TRBD1
CASSRWDSDGYTF
TGTGCCAGCAGCAGGTGGGACAGCGATGGCTACACCTTC
>TRBV20-1|TRBJ2-4|NA|NA
CSARIELGSNIQYF
TGCAGTGCTAGGATTGAACTGGGTTCGAACATTCAGTACTTC
>TRBV20-1|TRBJ2-5|NA|NA
CSARISGWGETQYF
TGCAGTGCTAGAATATCAGGGTGGGGGGAGACCCAGTACTTC
>TRBV6-5|TRBJ1-2|NA|NA
CASSRNSGARGYGYTF
TGTGCCAGCAGCCGCAACTCAGGTGCCCGGGGCTATGGCTACACCTTC
>TRBV10-3|TRBJ2-7|NA|NA
CAISEPQGSYEQYF
TGTGCCATCAGTGAGCCACAGGGTTCCTACGAGCAGTACTTC
>TRBV29-1|TRBJ2-3|NA|TRBD2
CSVETSGTHTDTQYF
TGCAGCGTCGAAACCAGCGGGACCCACACAGATACGCAGTATTTT
>TRBV12-3/TRBV12-4|TRBJ2-1|NA|NA
CASSSRPTDYNEQFF
TGTGCCAGCAGTTCCCGACCGACGGATTACAATGAGCAGTTCTTC
>TRBV7-2|TRBJ2-5|few|TRBD2
CASSLGGAGGWEQYF
TGTGCCAGCAGCTTAGGGGGGGCGGGAGGCTGGGAGCAGTACTTC
>TRBV30|TRBJ1-2|NA|NA
CAWRGHGYTF
TGTGCCTGGAGGGGCCATGGCTACACCTTC
>TRBV9|TRBJ2-1|NA|NA
CASSALGLARVEQFF
TGTGCCAGCAGCGCCCTTGGGCTAGCGAGAGTGGAGCAGTTCTTC
>TRBV4-3|TRBJ2-1|NA|TRBD2
CASSQDAGGSYNEQFF
TGCGCCAGCAGCCAAGATGCGGGAGGCTCCTACAATGAGCAGTTCTTC
>TRBV20-1|TRBJ2-7|few|TRBD1
CSAQGASPYEQYF
TGCAGTGCTCAGGGGGCTTCCCCCTACGAGCAGTACTTC
>TRBV10-3|TRBJ2-7|few|NA
CAISESAFNEQYF
TGTGCCATCAGTGAGTCCGCCTTCAACGAGCAGTACTTC
>TRBV12-3/TRBV12-4|TRBJ2-3|NA|TRBD2
CASSLPGGGRDSTDTQYF
TGTGCCAGCAGTCTCCCGGGGGGCGGGAGGGACAGCACAGATACGCAGTATTTT
>TRBV12-3/TRBV12-4|TRBJ2-7|NA|TRBD1
CASSLDRGQTTYEQYF
TGTGCCAGCAGTTTAGATCGGGGACAGACCACATACGAGCAGTACTTC
>TRBV20-1|TRBJ2-7|NA|TRBD1
CSASVGTGNYEQYF
TGCAGTGCTTCGGTCGGGACAGGGAACTACGAGCAGTACTTC
>TRBV7-9|TRBJ2-7|few|TRBD1
CASSAQGTGALYEQYF
TGTGCCAGCAGCGCCCAAGGGACAGGGGCTCTCTACGAGCAGTACTTC
>TRBV5-1|TRBJ2-5|NA|NA
CASSTGRTQETQYF
TGCGCCAGCAGCACGGGACGGACTCAAGAGACCCAGTACTTC
>TRBV7-3|TRBJ2-1|NA|TRBD2
CASSLTIAGGVIEQFF
TGTGCCAGCAGCTTAACGATAGCGGGAGGGGTTATTGAGCAGTTCTTC
>TRBV18|TRBJ2-7|NA|NA
CASSPYPGNEQYF
TGTGCCAGCTCACCGTATCCAGGGAACGAGCAGTACTTC
>TRBV29-1|TRBJ1-1|NA|NA
CSVEEGRGIGEAFF
TGCAGCGTTGAAGAGGGAAGGGGAATAGGGGAAGCTTTCTTT
>TRBV24-1|TRBJ2-1|NA|NA
CATSDLLGPGEQFF
TGTGCCACCAGTGATTTGCTCGGACCTGGTGAGCAGTTCTTC
>TRBV7-3|TRBJ2-1|few|TRBD2
CASSLGEGLQDEQFF
TGTGCCAGCAGCTTAGGGGAGGGCCTCCAGGATGAGCAGTTCTTC
>TRBV12-3/TRBV12-4|TRBJ2-7|NA|NA
CASSSGGDEQYF
TGTGCCAGCAGTTCGGGCGGGGACGAGCAGTACTTC